One sample yielded the 16 T cell receptor beta chains listed below, sequenced in a study of blood T cell repertoires in COVID-19 (dated by TCRdb to 2020 to 2021). The receptor library was made with the immunoSEQ multiplex PCR assay. TCRdb's version of the immuneACCESS table is confined to in-frame rearrangements and falls short of the full clone set. An unresolved V gene accounts for under half of the shortfall where checked; the remainder is of unknown origin. The sample contains more than 110,000 clones, approximately 85% of them found a single time. The ten top clones hold around 2.9% of the sample. The sample comprised peripheral blood. The receptors here all came from a man between 45 and 60 years old with acute or convalescent COVID-19.

In its sample, this clone was seen once. The genes are TRBV6-5 and TRBJ1-2; 8 nucleotides align to TRBD1. Unmatched junction bases numbered 7, after V lost 6 bases and J lost 4 bases. The CDR3 extends over 14 amino acids. Germline V gene lookup returns CDR1 MNHEY and CDR2 SVGAGI. CDR3 DNA sequence: TGTGCCAGCAGAAACTCAGGGGGCCCCTATGGCTACACCTTC. This codes for CASRNSGGPYGYTF.

The J gene is TRBJ2-1, the V gene TRBV19, with D possibly being TRBD2 (6 bases). V lost 3 bases and J 6 bases, leaving 15 bases between the germline ends. The CDR3 spans 15 residues. The germline V gene encodes CDR1 LNHDA and CDR2 SQIVND (reference sequence). DNA for the CDR3: TGTGCCAGTAGTATTAGCGGCTCTGTGGGCAATGAGCAGTTCTTC. Encoded protein: CASSISGSVGNEQFF.

The J gene is TRBJ1-2, the V gene TRBV6-2 or TRBV6-3, with D unresolved. Germline CDR1 and CDR2: MNHEY and SVGEGT. Trimming took off 5 bases at V and 4 bases at J, with 20 bases between the two ends. The CDR3 runs 16 residues. This chain's CDR3 is CASSTRARASLYGYTF. The CDR3, as DNA: TGTGCCAGCAGTACGAGGGCTCGAGCCTCCCTCTATGGCTACACCTTC.

This chain uses TRBV9 with TRBJ2-1, with a tentative D call TRBD1 (7 bases). The CDR3 runs 15 residues. Trimming pared 4 bases from V and 6 bases from J, leaving 17 bases between. Germline CDR1 reads SGDLS; CDR2 reads YYNGEE. The CDR3 DNA is TGTGCCAGCAGCCCAGGCGGGACAGCGGGCAATGAGCAGTTCTTC. Its translation is CASSPGGTAGNEQFF. Supplemented by reference TRBV9 and TRBJ2-1, the full variable domain reads DSGVTQTPKHLITATGQRVTLRCSPRSGDLSVYWYQQSLDQGLQFLIQYYNGEERAKGNILERFSAQQFPDLHSELNLSSLELGDSALYFCASSPGGTAGNEQFFGPGTRLTVL.

This clone was counted a few times. The chain combines TRBV14 with TRBJ1-1; 9 bases fit TRBD1. V lost 4 bases to trimming and J lost 1 base; unmatched junction nucleotides: 4. The CDR3 is made up of 15 amino acids. Per germline, CDR1 SGHDN and CDR2 FVKESK. The CDR3 coding sequence is TGTGCCAGCAGCCCGTGGACAGGGGCGAACACTGAAGCTTTCTTT. It encodes CASSPWTGANTEAFF.

J is TRBJ2-7 and V is TRBV28, with TRBD2 matching 7 bases. Trimming took 5 bases from V and 3 from J; bases not matched to a gene: 7. This CDR3 region has 14 residues. CDR1 is MDHEN, CDR2 SYDVKM, per germline. CDR3 protein: CASSPAGVDYEQYF. CDR3 DNA: TGTGCCAGCAGTCCCGCGGGGGTAGACTACGAGCAGTACTTC.

The rearrangement uses TRBV5-1 and TRBJ2-7; D is unclear. In germline, CDR1 is SGHRS, CDR2 YFSETQ. The CDR3 extends over 14 amino acids. The ends were cut back, 0 bases at V and 5 bases at J, with 12 bases in the middle. The CDR3 here is CASSLEARSNEQYF. The CDR3 nucleotides are TGCGCCAGCAGCTTGGAGGCGCGGAGCAACGAGCAGTACTTC.

V usage is TRBV28 and J usage is TRBJ1-1; 9 bases fit TRBD1. J lost 2 bases, V lost 10 bases, and 8 bases had no gene match. This CDR3 contains 14 residues. Germline-derived CDR1 and CDR2 are MDHEN and SYDVKM. The chain's CDR3 is CATEPGQGNTEAFF. The CDR3 coding sequence is TGTGCCACCGAACCGGGACAGGGAAACACTGAAGCTTTCTTT.

The chain couples TRBV6-5 to TRBJ2-7; 8 bases align to TRBD2. This CDR3 region has 15 residues. The trim removed 0 bases at V and 4 bases at J, leaving 5 bases unmatched. Germline V lookup: CDR1 MNHEY, CDR2 SVGAGI. DNA of the CDR3: TGTGCCAGCAGTTACTCGGCTAGCGGGTGGTACGAGCAGTACTTC. It yields the protein CASSYSASGWYEQYF.

The rearrangement uses TRBV4-1 and TRBJ1-1, with 7 nucleotides matching TRBD1. CDR3 size: 17 residues. V was pared by 1 base and J by 7 bases, with 15 bases of the junction left unmatched. The germline CDR1 and CDR2 sequences are MGHRA and YSYEKL. CDR3 in DNA: TGCGCCAGCAGCCAAGGTGGGGGTGGCAGGGGGAGTGTTGAAGCTTTCTTT. Amino acid sequence: CASSQGGGGRGSVEAFF.

The chain combines TRBV5-4 with TRBJ2-5, with D possibly TRBD1 on 6 matching bases. Trimming removed 3 bases from V and 2 bases from J, with 14 bases in between. The CDR3 contains 15 residues. The germline V gene has CDR1 SGHNT and CDR2 YYREEE (reference sequence). The CDR3 DNA sequence: TGTGCCAGCAGCTCCAAGGACAGACCACAAGAGACCCAGTACTTC. Protein: CASSSKDRPQETQYF. The full variable domain, completed using reference TRBV5-4 and TRBJ2-5, is ETGVTQSPTHLIKTRGQQVTLRCSSQSGHNTVSWYQQALGQGPQFIFQYYREEENGRGNFPPRFSGLQFPNYSSELNVNALELDDSALYLCASSSKDRPQETQYFGPGTRLLVL.

V is TRBV6-5 and J is TRBJ1-6; D ambiguous. Germline CDR1 and CDR2: MNHEY and SVGAGI. The CDR3 has 16 residues. V lost 4 bases, J lost 6 bases, and 16 bases lay in between. The DNA for the CDR3 is TGTGCCAGCAGTTCCCTCCTTCTGGAGGCTAATTCACCCCTCCACTTT. It codes for CASSSLLLEANSPLHF.

The chain links TRBV15 to TRBJ2-1; 13 bases agree with TRBD2. Trimming cost V 6 bases and J 2 bases; bases outside gene matches: 7. CDR3 size: 17 residues. Per germline, CDR1 LNHNV and CDR2 YYDKDF (reference sequence). The CDR3 loop reads CATRPLAGGLAYNEQFF. The CDR3 DNA sequence: TGTGCCACCAGGCCACTAGCGGGGGGGCTCGCCTACAATGAGCAGTTCTTC.

The rearrangement links TRBV25-1 to TRBJ2-3; D might be TRBD2 (6 bases). The CDR3 is 16 residues long. V dropped 1 base and J dropped 4 bases, with 15 bases sitting between them. In germline, CDR1 is MGHDK, CDR2 SYGVNS. The CDR3 nucleotides are TGTGCCAGCAGTGAATTTTTCGGTCCGGGGGCAGATACGCAGTATTTT. This encodes CASSEFFGPGADTQYF. The full variable domain, rest sourced from reference TRBV25-1 and TRBJ2-3, is EADIYQTPRYLVIGTGKKITLECSQTMGHDKMYWYQQDPGMELHLIHYSYGVNSTEKGDLSSESTVSRIRTEHFPLTLESARPSHTSQYLCASSEFFGPGADTQYFGPGTRLTVL.

J is TRBJ2-5 and V is TRBV5-5; TRBD1 might be the D (5 bases). The V gene lost 4 bases and the J gene lost 5 bases, with 15 bases spanning the gap. This CDR3 spans 14 amino acids. CDR1 SGHKS and CDR2 YYEKEE come from the germline V gene (reference sequence). The CDR3 protein is CASSPDRTAETQYF. The CDR3 DNA reads TGTGCCAGCAGCCCTGACAGAACCGCCGAGACCCAGTACTTC.

V is TRBV6-5 and J is TRBJ2-7; TRBD1 aligns across 11 bases. The CDR3 sequence is 15 residues long. Germline-derived CDR1 and CDR2 are MNHEY and SVGAGI. J was trimmed by 5 bases and V by 7 bases; bases with no gene match: 10. The CDR3 region is CASNNRDRGINEQYF. DNA of the CDR3: TGTGCCAGCAACAACCGGGACAGGGGGATTAACGAGCAGTACTTC.